Listed here are 26 T cell receptor beta chains from one sample, sequenced in a study of T cells after yellow fever vaccination. TCRdb processed the 5' RACE reads anew with MiXCR; each CDR3 protein has one entry. The table shows hundreds of thousands of distinct CDR3 sequences, with roughly an eighth occurring only once. The specimen was PBMCs, collected on the day of the yellow fever booster vaccination. The receptors stem from a man aged 25-45 years who received the YFV17D yellow fever vaccine.

There are a few counts of this clonotype. This rearrangement joins TRBV20-1 to TRBJ2-3, with a tentative D call TRBD1 (5 bases). Germline CDR1 reads DFQATT; CDR2 reads SNEGSKA (reference sequence). With 5 bases removed from V and 2 bases from J, the gap between germline ends came to 14 bases. The CDR3 is made up of 14 amino acids. The CDR3 DNA reads as TGCAGTGCTGCGCGGAGCAGGGTCACAGATACGCAGTATTTT. Protein: CSAARSRVTDTQYF.

The chain carries TRBV10-3 and TRBJ2-1; TRBD1 matches at 7 bases. The germline CDR1 and CDR2 sequences are ENHRY and SYGVKD. V was pared by 7 bases and J by 4 bases, with 7 bases of the junction left unmatched. The length of the CDR3 is 14 residues. CDR3 in amino acids: CAINGDSRYNEQFF. CDR3 sequence (DNA): TGTGCCATCAATGGGGACAGTCGGTACAATGAGCAGTTCTTC.

This chain connects TRBV7-9 to TRBJ1-2; 7 nucleotides align to TRBD1. J was trimmed by 7 bases and V by 5 bases; bases with no gene match: 13. The CDR3 covers 15 residues. CDR1 is SEHNR, CDR2 FQNEAQ, per germline (reference sequence). The DNA for the CDR3 is TGTGCCAGCAGCCCGACAGGGAAGGGACTTTCTGGCTACACCTTC. Translating gives CASSPTGKGLSGYTF.

The chain has TRBV21-1 and TRBJ2-7; the table gives TRBD1 as D, unverified against the DNA. TRBV21-1 is a pseudogene. The CDR3 is made up of 13 amino acids. CDR3 bases: TGTGCCAGCAGGAGGGGGATTTCCTACGAGCAGTACTTC. Residues: CASRRGISYEQYF.

This rearrangement joins TRBV7-2 to TRBJ1-6; D remains unclear. This CDR3 region has 14 residues. Trimming removed 1 base from V and 10 bases from J, with 11 bases in between. CDR1 and CDR2 from the germline V gene are SGHTA and FQGNSA. The CDR3 sequence: CASSLESTRSPLHF. The CDR3 coding sequence is TGTGCCAGCAGCTTAGAATCTACTAGGTCACCCCTCCACTTT.

For the CDR3, the DNA is TGTGCCAGCAGCTCAGAAGCGGGAGTTGCAGATACGCAGTATTTT. The encoded protein is CASSSEAGVADTQYF. V is TRBV7-2 and J is TRBJ2-3; 8 positions agree with TRBD2. CDR1 and CDR2 from the germline V gene are SGHTA and FQGNSA. V dropped 4 bases and J dropped 4; count of bases not matched to a gene: 7. The CDR3 covers 15 residues.

In this sample, this clonotype turned up a few times. The chain couples TRBV7-9 to TRBJ2-7; 9 nucleotides align to TRBD1. The V and J ends lost 4 bases and 3 bases, in that order; junction bases with no gene match: 10. The CDR3 length is 16 residues. CDR1 and CDR2 from the germline V gene are SEHNR and FQNEAQ (reference sequence). Here the CDR3 reads CASSSAGTGRVYEQYF. CDR3 coding DNA: TGTGCCAGCAGCTCAGCCGGGACAGGGAGAGTCTACGAGCAGTACTTC. Combining the CDR3 with reference TRBV7-9 and TRBJ2-7 gives the whole variable domain DTGVSQNPRHKITKRGQNVTFRCDPISEHNRLYWYRQTLGQGPEFLTYFQNEAQLEKSRLLSDRFSAERPKGSFSTLEIQRTEQGDSAMYLCASSSAGTGRVYEQYFGPGTRLTVT.

This clonotype showed up just a few times. V gene TRBV21-1 combines with J gene TRBJ2-1; the table's D call, TRBD1, has no DNA check behind it. TRBV21-1 is a pseudogene. This CDR3 has 20 amino acids. The CDR3 sequence: CASSAITGPRAESSYNEQFF. CDR3 in DNA: TGTGCCAGCAGCGCAATCACAGGTCCTAGGGCGGAGAGCTCCTACAATGAGCAGTTCTTC.

This chain connects TRBV4-3 to TRBJ2-1; a possible D gene is TRBD2 (6 bases). The CDR3 extends over 17 amino acids. Looked up from germline, CDR1 is LGHNA and CDR2 is YSLEER. Trimming took 1 base from V and 2 from J, leaving 15 bases between them. CDR3 loop: CASSQVIGGTPYNEQFF. The DNA of the CDR3 is TGCGCCAGCAGCCAAGTGATCGGCGGGACCCCCTACAATGAGCAGTTCTTC.

This chain uses TRBV2 with TRBJ1-2; the D gene is possibly TRBD1 (5 bases). Germline CDR1 is SNHLY and CDR2 is FYNNEI. The CDR3 runs 12 residues. V lost 8 bases and J lost 8, with 15 bases in between. The chain's CDR3 is CASGGVRWGYTF. Written as DNA, the CDR3 is TGTGCCAGCGGGGGGGTTAGGTGGGGCTACACCTTC.

The sample holds a few counts of this clonotype. The chain uses TRBV20-1 and TRBJ2-1; TRBD2 is a possible D gene (7 bases). V dropped 0 bases and J dropped 6 bases, with 15 bases sitting between them. In germline, CDR1 is DFQATT, CDR2 SNEGSKA (reference sequence). There are 15 residues in the CDR3. The chain's CDR3 is CSAREGGGVVNEQFF. Here the CDR3 DNA reads TGCAGTGCTAGAGAAGGGGGGGGAGTAGTCAATGAGCAGTTCTTC.

The genes are TRBV7-2 and TRBJ2-1; the D is unclear. The CDR3 is 11 amino acids. CDR1 is SGHTA, CDR2 FQGNSA, per germline. Trimming took off 6 bases at V and 6 bases at J, with 6 bases between the two ends. The CDR3 DNA sequence: TGTGCCAGCAGAAAAGTCAATGAGCAGTTCTTC. Its translation: CASRKVNEQFF.

This clonotype appeared a few times. The CDR3 DNA follows: TGTGCCATCAGCCCCACTAGCGTTCCTAGCACAGATACGCAGTATTTT. As protein: CAISPTSVPSTDTQYF. This chain uses TRBV10-3 with TRBJ2-3, with 7 bases matching TRBD2. CDR1 and CDR2 (germline): ENHRY, SYGVKD. The length of the CDR3 is 16 residues. With V trimmed by 6 bases and J by 0 bases, 9 bases remained unmatched.

The chain is built from TRBV5-1 and TRBJ2-2; the match to TRBD2 covers 7 bases. The CDR3 is 16 amino acids. Germline lookup yields CDR1 SGHRS and CDR2 YFSETQ. Losses at the gene ends were 2 bases for V and 3 bases for J; bases not matched to a gene: 7. The CDR3, as DNA: TGCGCCAGCAGCTTCTCGGGCGGGAGTGACACCGGGGAGCTGTTTTTT. Protein: CASSFSGGSDTGELFF.

This clonotype has only a few counts. This chain uses TRBV5-5 with TRBJ2-7; 9 bases line up with TRBD2. V was clipped by 2 bases and J by 1 base; unmatched bases: 13. The germline V gene has CDR1 SGHKS and CDR2 YYEKEE (reference sequence). There are 18 residues in the CDR3. CDR3 in DNA: TGTGCCAGCAGCTTTGCCTTGAGCGGGAGGTCCCTTTCCTACGAGCAGTACTTC. It encodes CASSFALSGRSLSYEQYF. The complete variable domain, with remaining parts taken from reference TRBV5-5 and TRBJ2-7, reads DAGVTQSPTHLIKTRGQQVTLRCSPISGHKSVSWYQQVLGQGPQFIFQYYEKEERGRGNFPDRFSARQFPNYSSELNVNALLLGDSALYLCASSFALSGRSLSYEQYFGPGTRLTVT.

The chain joins TRBV4-2 to TRBJ2-3; 15 nucleotides match TRBD2. The germline CDR1 and CDR2 sequences are LGHNA and YNFKEQ. The CDR3 extends over 17 amino acids. Trimming at V came to 5 bases and at J to 5 bases, leaving 8 bases not matched to a gene. In DNA form, the CDR3 reads TGTGCCAGCAGCTACCGGACTAGCGGGAGGGGTGAAGATACGCAGTATTTT. Translation: CASSYRTSGRGEDTQYF.

J is TRBJ1-4 and V is TRBV6-2 or TRBV6-3; the match to TRBD1 covers 12 bases. V was clipped by 5 bases and J by 7 bases; unmatched bases: 2. This CDR3 region has 14 residues. CDR1 is MNHEY, CDR2 SVGEGT, per germline. The CDR3 DNA reads TGTGCCAGCAGTAGGGACAGGGGGCGTGAAAAACTGTTTTTT. Amino acid sequence: CASSRDRGREKLFF.

This clonotype was seen a handful of times. The V call is TRBV20-1, the J call TRBJ1-1; D gene uncertain. Trimming cost V 6 bases and J 1 base, with 12 bases left between them. Germline V gives CDR1 DFQATT, CDR2 SNEGSKA (reference sequence). The CDR3 has 13 residues. The CDR3 nucleotides are TGCAGTGCCCCTGGAGTAGGGAACACTGAAGCTTTCTTT. Translation: CSAPGVGNTEAFF.

This clonotype was picked up a small number of times. This rearrangement joins TRBV10-3 to TRBJ2-7; possibly TRBD1 for D (5 bases). Trimming took off 3 bases at V and 6 bases at J, with 6 bases between the two ends. The CDR3 totals 11 residues. Germline V gene lookup returns CDR1 ENHRY and CDR2 SYGVKD. The CDR3 coding sequence is TGTGCCATCAGTGAAGGGGTCGAGCAGTACTTC. Translation: CAISEGVEQYF.

This clonotype occurred a few times. J is TRBJ2-5 and V is TRBV7-2, with 7 bases aligning to TRBD2. Trimming at V came to 5 bases and at J to 5 bases, leaving 8 bases not matched to a gene. There are 14 residues in the CDR3. The germline CDR1 and CDR2 sequences are SGHTA and FQGNSA. Here the CDR3 DNA reads TGTGCCAGCAGCAGGCATGGGGGAGGGGAGACCCAGTACTTC. The encoded protein is CASSRHGGGETQYF.

This clonotype has at least ten counts. This CDR3 is CASSETGKTQYF. The CDR3 region has the DNA TGTGCCAGCAGTGAAACTGGGAAGACCCAGTACTTC. The rearrangement joins TRBV25-1 to TRBJ2-5; D unclear. This CDR3 comprises 12 residues. V shed 2 bases and J shed 6 bases, with 7 bases lying between them. Germline CDR1 is MGHDK and CDR2 is SYGVNS.

This clonotype was seen only a few times. This chain uses TRBV7-2 with TRBJ2-5; D might be TRBD2 (6 bases). Germline V gives CDR1 SGHTA, CDR2 FQGNSA. This CDR3 is 14 amino acids long. V lost 6 bases and J lost 7, with 18 bases in between. CDR3 residues: CASSRLVGPGTQYF. In nucleotides, the CDR3 is TGTGCCAGCAGTCGACTAGTAGGTCCCGGGACCCAGTACTTC.

This chain connects TRBV2 to TRBJ2-7; no reliable D call. Germline lookup yields CDR1 SNHLY and CDR2 FYNNEI. This CDR3 spans 12 amino acids. V lost 7 bases and J lost 6, with 13 bases in between. The DNA for the CDR3 is TGTGCCAGCACTACAACCCCTGGCGAGCAGTACTTC. It codes for CASTTTPGEQYF.

This clonotype showed up just a few times. The chain uses TRBV9 and TRBJ2-5; D not resolved. Trimming left V 0 bases short and J 5 bases short, with 11 bases between. Germline CDR1 SGDLS, CDR2 YYNGEE. This CDR3 contains 14 residues. CDR3 residues: CASSVDGVTETQYF. The CDR3 DNA reads TGTGCCAGCAGCGTAGATGGGGTGACGGAGACCCAGTACTTC.

V is TRBV29-1 and J is TRBJ2-5, with TRBD2 identical over 13 bases. V gave up 5 bases and J gave up 6 bases; unmatched junction bases: 6. There are 14 residues in the CDR3. In germline, CDR1 is SQVTM, CDR2 ANQGSEA. CDR3 bases: TGCAGCGTTCCACTAGCGGGAGGGCTAAAGACCCAGTACTTC. Translating gives CSVPLAGGLKTQYF.

The gene calls are TRBV12-3 or TRBV12-4 and TRBJ1-1, with D uncertain. CDR3 length: 11 amino acids. Trimming pared 4 bases from V and 7 bases from J, leaving 7 bases between. The CDR3 coding sequence is TGTGCCAGCAGTTCGGGGTTTGAAGCTTTCTTT. Translating gives CASSSGFEAFF.